A single sample gave rise to the 11 T cell receptor beta chains below, sequenced in a study of T cell responses to AZD1222 COVID-19 vaccine (dated by TCRdb to the early 2020s). The protocol used for the library was the immunoSEQ multiplex PCR assay. The source is immuneACCESS, and TCRdb retained only in-frame sequences with V and J called. Part of the clones is not carried over; for the studies checked, unresolved V genes explain less than half of this, and the remainder is unexplained. This sample lists around 91,000 clones; around nine tenths were detected once. About a fifth of the sample rests with the top ten. Reading the label with the study, this specimen's time point is: baseline before first vaccination. The material was peripheral blood, obtained on day 0 of AZD1222 vaccination. The source of these receptors is an adult in good health.

The chain is built from TRBV18 and TRBJ2-7; D call uncertain. The CDR3 is 13 amino acids. Germline V CDR1 and CDR2: KGHSH, LQKENI. With 2 bases removed from V and 3 bases from J, the gap between germline ends came to 8 bases. The CDR3 reads CASSPYGGYEQYF. The CDR3 DNA follows: TGTGCCAGCTCACCATATGGCGGCTACGAGCAGTACTTC.

In this sample, this clone turned up a few times. The CDR3 loop is CASSPTGYGYTF. The CDR3 DNA reads TGTGCCAGCAGTCCGACAGGCTATGGCTACACCTTC. The rearrangement uses TRBV28 and TRBJ1-2; possible D gene TRBD1, 6 bases. This CDR3 is built from 12 residues. The germline V gene encodes CDR1 MDHEN and CDR2 SYDVKM. V was cut by 5 bases and J by 4 bases, with 8 bases left in between.

The count of this clone is one. This sequence joins TRBV24-1 and TRBJ2-6, with TRBD1 matching over 7 bases. Germline CDR1 reads KGHDR; CDR2 reads SFDVKD. Germline trimming cut 9 bases from V and 2 bases from J; bases unmatched to any gene: 15. The CDR3 covers 18 residues. The CDR3 DNA reads TGTGCCACCTCCCCCTCTTTGGGCAGGGGGACTGGGGCCAACGTCCTGACTTTC. Encoded protein: CATSPSLGRGTGANVLTF.

V is TRBV5-1 and J is TRBJ2-7; 8 bases line up with TRBD2. V dropped 0 bases and J dropped 2; count of bases not matched to a gene: 4. Germline V gene sequence: CDR1 SGHRS, CDR2 YFSETQ. This CDR3 is built from 15 residues. The CDR3 sequence is CASSLGAGVTYEQYF. In DNA form, the CDR3 reads TGCGCCAGCAGCTTGGGAGCGGGGGTTACCTACGAGCAGTACTTC.

This chain uses TRBV19 with TRBJ2-5; D is perhaps TRBD2 (6 bases). CDR1 and CDR2 (germline): LNHDA, SQIVND (reference sequence). The CDR3 runs to 16 residues. The V and J ends lost 4 bases and 4 bases respectively, with 19 bases between them. Written as DNA, the CDR3 is TGTGCCAGTAGTAGGCTCGGGACTCCCGGGGGAGAGACCCAGTACTTC. It encodes CASSRLGTPGGETQYF.

A single count supports this clone. The chain combines TRBV28 with TRBJ1-6; D uncertain. Per germline, CDR1 MDHEN and CDR2 SYDVKM. CDR3 size: 17 residues. The V gene lost 5 bases and the J gene lost 7 bases, with 21 bases spanning the gap. CDR3 sequence reads: CASSTISREGVNSPLHF. The CDR3 DNA is TGTGCCAGCAGTACTATCTCGCGGGAGGGAGTAAATTCACCCCTCCACTTT. Looking up the rest from reference TRBV28 and TRBJ1-6 gives the full variable domain: DVKVTQSSRYLVKRTGEKVFLECVQDMDHENMFWYRQDPGLGLRLIYFSYDVKMKEKGDIPEGYSVSREKKERFSLILESASTNQTSMYLCASSTISREGVNSPLHFGNGTRLTVT.

J is TRBJ1-2 and V is TRBV3-1 (or the pseudogene TRBV3-2); 7 nucleotides match TRBD1. With 4 bases clipped from V and 6 bases from J, the junction kept 8 bases outside the gene matches. Germline CDR1 LGHDT, CDR2 YNNKEL (reference sequence). This CDR3 has 14 amino acids. CDR3 residues: CASSPHRGVHGYTF. The CDR3 nucleotides are TGTGCCAGCAGCCCTCACAGGGGAGTCCATGGCTACACCTTC.

The genes are TRBV20-1 and TRBJ2-7; D is unclear. The CDR3 has 11 residues. CDR1 DFQATT and CDR2 SNEGSKA come from the germline V gene (reference sequence). V was pared by 5 bases and J by 3 bases, with 8 bases between. Here the CDR3 DNA reads TGCAGTGCTCACCTTATCTACGAGCAGTACTTC. Its translation is CSAHLIYEQYF.

The rearrangement uses TRBV6-4 and TRBJ2-3; weak D call: TRBD1 (5 bases). Germline V gene lookup returns CDR1 MRHNA and CDR2 SNTAGT. There are 15 residues in the CDR3. V lost 5 bases to trimming and J lost 3 bases, with 15 bases between them. The CDR3 loop reads CASSLSLGVTDTQYF. The CDR3, as DNA: TGTGCCAGCAGTCTCTCCCTAGGGGTAACAGATACGCAGTATTTT.

This clone was found once. The chain couples TRBV6-1 to TRBJ2-7; no firm D call. Germline CDR1 and CDR2: MNHNS and SASEGT. The CDR3 spans 12 residues. Trimming left V 2 bases short and J 6 bases short, with 8 bases between. CDR3 nucleotide sequence: TGTGCCAGCAGTGAAAATGAGTCCGAGCAGTACTTC. Encoded protein: CASSENESEQYF.

Only a few counts were recorded for this clone. CDR3 nucleotide sequence: TGTGCCAGCAGCCATATAGGTCCGGACAGGGGAGGCACTGAAGCTTTCTTT. This encodes CASSHIGPDRGGTEAFF. The chain links TRBV3-1 (or the pseudogene TRBV3-2) to TRBJ1-1, with 9 bases that match TRBD1. Trimming cost V 3 bases and J 4 bases; bases outside gene matches: 12. Germline-derived CDR1 and CDR2 are LGHDT and YNNKEL (reference sequence). The CDR3 has 17 amino acids.